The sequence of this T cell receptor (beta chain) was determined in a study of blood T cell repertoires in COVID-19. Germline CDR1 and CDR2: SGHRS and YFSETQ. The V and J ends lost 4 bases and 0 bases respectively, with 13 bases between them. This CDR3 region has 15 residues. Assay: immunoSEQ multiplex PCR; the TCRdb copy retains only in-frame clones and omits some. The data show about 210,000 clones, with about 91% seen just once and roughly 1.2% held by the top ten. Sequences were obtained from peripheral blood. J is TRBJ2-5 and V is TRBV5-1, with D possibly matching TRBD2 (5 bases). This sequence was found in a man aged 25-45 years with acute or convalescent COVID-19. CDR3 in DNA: TGCGCCAGCAGCGCGGGCGTTGAGTACCAAGAGACCCAGTACTTC. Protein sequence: CASSAGVEYQETQYF.